This T cell receptor beta chain was identified in a study of human T cells and chemical hapten exposure. Each CDR3 protein gets one entry after TCRdb re-called the RACE reads with MiXCR. Of just over 80,000 distinct CDR3 sequences detected, roughly 10% appear once; the ten largest clones hold approximately 4.6%. The time point is: patch test 1, 2 weeks after DPC sensitization. Treatment here: therapeutic diphenylcyclopropenone sensitization with weekly scalp DPC. The authors' total RNA extraction used unfractionated whole blood. This clonotype was observed a handful of times. V gave up 1 base and J gave up 0 bases, with 9 bases separating them. The CDR3 runs to 15 residues.

The sample consisted of whole blood, taken in connection with sensitization to the hapten diphenylcyclopropenone (DPC). V gene TRBV12-3 or TRBV12-4 combines with J gene TRBJ1-1; D may be TRBD1 (5 bases). The receptor comes from a woman aged 50 to 60 with alopecia areata. Some clones in this sample may be carry-over from other donors' samples. CDR3 DNA sequence: TGTGCCAGCAGTTTAGAGGACATAATGAACACTGAAGCTTTCTTT. Protein sequence: CASSLEDIMNTEAFF.